The 12 T cell receptor beta chains below come from one sample, sequenced in a study of control samples from healthy donors and cancer patients (dated by TCRdb to about 2020). Libraries were constructed by the immunoSEQ multiplex PCR assay. The clones in this table, taken by TCRdb from immuneACCESS, are in-frame only. Not every clone is retained; where verified, under half of the shortfall comes from an unresolved V gene, and the cause of the rest is unknown. A total of some 250,000 clones appear in this sample, roughly 80% of them only once. 13% of the sample is taken by the ten largest. Source material: PBMCs. These receptors were taken from a woman aged 55-69 years with lung cancer.

This clone occurred once. The CDR3 DNA reads as TGCGCCAGCAGCTTGGAGCTTCCCGCACACGATACGCAGTATTTT. Protein: CASSLELPAHDTQYF. The genes are TRBV5-1 and TRBJ2-3; no firm D call. The germline CDR1 and CDR2 sequences are SGHRS and YFSETQ. The CDR3 is made up of 15 amino acids. Trimming took off 0 bases at V and 6 bases at J, with 14 bases between the two ends.

The chain combines TRBV3-1 (or the pseudogene TRBV3-2) with TRBJ2-1, with 10 bases identical to TRBD2. Trimming removed 4 bases from V and 6 bases from J; junction bases left unmatched: 9. CDR1 and CDR2 (germline): LGHDT, YNNKEL (reference sequence). The CDR3 consists of 16 residues. CDR3 in DNA: TGTGCCAGCAGCCTTAGCCCTAGCGGGAGAGCCAATGAGCAGTTCTTC. Protein: CASSLSPSGRANEQFF.

This chain joins TRBV19 and TRBJ1-5; weak D call: TRBD1 (5 bases). CDR3 length equals 16 residues. The germline CDR1 and CDR2 sequences are LNHDA and SQIVND (reference sequence). V shed 2 bases and J shed 0 bases, with 11 bases lying between them. For the CDR3, the DNA is TGTGCCAGTAGTATACATGGGACCGATAGCAATCAGCCCCAGCATTTT. Residues: CASSIHGTDSNQPQHF.

The genes are TRBV28 and TRBJ1-2; D is possibly TRBD1 (6 bases). Germline CDR1 MDHEN, CDR2 SYDVKM. V was pared by 6 bases and J by 4 bases, with 15 bases between. The CDR3 has 14 residues. The CDR3 nucleotides are TGTGCCAGCAGCCTTAGGACAGAGCTCTATGGCTACACCTTC. It codes for CASSLRTELYGYTF.

V and J are TRBV5-1 and TRBJ2-5, with 7 bases that match TRBD1. CDR1 and CDR2 (germline): SGHRS, YFSETQ. The junction had 13 bases not matched to a gene; V was cut back by 4 bases and J by 4 bases. CDR3 size: 16 residues. This CDR3 is CASSNGQAPGGETQYF. The CDR3 region has the DNA TGCGCCAGCAGCAACGGACAGGCTCCTGGGGGAGAGACCCAGTACTTC.

The chain combines TRBV9 with TRBJ2-2; a possible D gene is TRBD2 (6 bases). Germline lookup yields CDR1 SGDLS and CDR2 YYNGEE. There are 16 residues in the CDR3. V was pared by 0 bases and J by 3 bases, with 12 bases between. The CDR3 spells CASSVDLGGHTGELFF. CDR3 DNA sequence: TGTGCCAGCAGCGTAGACCTGGGGGGTCACACCGGGGAGCTGTTTTTT.

The rearrangement uses TRBV11-2 and TRBJ1-1, with D perhaps TRBD1 (6 bases). Germline V gene lookup returns CDR1 SGHAT and CDR2 FQNNGV. V lost 3 bases and J lost 1, with 15 bases in between. This CDR3 contains 16 residues. The CDR3 here is CASSFRAGGSNTEAFF. The CDR3 DNA reads as TGTGCCAGCAGCTTCCGCGCCGGGGGCTCGAACACTGAAGCTTTCTTT.

This rearrangement joins TRBV7-3 to TRBJ2-3; 7 bases map to TRBD2. CDR3 length equals 16 residues. V was pared by 1 base and J by 0 bases, with 4 bases of the junction left unmatched. The V gene's germline CDR1 is SGHTA and CDR2 FQGTGA. The CDR3 loop reads CASSLNSGPSTDTQYF. The CDR3 region has the DNA TGTGCCAGCAGCTTAAATAGCGGGCCTAGCACAGATACGCAGTATTTT.

This chain links TRBV10-3 with TRBJ1-2, with D maybe TRBD1 (5 bases). CDR1 and CDR2 from the germline V gene are ENHRY and SYGVKD. V was clipped by 0 bases and J by 3 bases, with 17 bases between them. This CDR3 region has 17 residues. The CDR3 loop reads CAISESRAGNAYYGYTF. DNA of the CDR3: TGTGCCATCAGTGAGTCGAGGGCAGGGAATGCCTACTATGGCTACACCTTC.

This clone has just a few counts. V and J are TRBV28 and TRBJ1-6; a possible D gene is TRBD1 (5 bases). There are 16 residues in the CDR3. V lost 3 bases to trimming and J lost 4 bases, with 13 bases between them. Germline V gene lookup returns CDR1 MDHEN and CDR2 SYDVKM. The CDR3 sequence is CASSFGFRQYNSPLHF. The CDR3 bases are TGTGCCAGCAGTTTCGGGTTTAGACAGTATAATTCACCCCTCCACTTT.

This clone was seen only a few times. The chain couples TRBV28 to TRBJ1-2; D remains ambiguous. CDR1 is MDHEN, CDR2 SYDVKM, per germline. The CDR3 length is 14 residues. V gave up 2 bases and J gave up 5 bases, with 12 bases separating them. DNA of the CDR3: TGTGCCAGCAGTTTAGAGGGCAGATGGTATGGCTACACCTTC. Translated: CASSLEGRWYGYTF.

This clone was seen at least ten times. The chain combines TRBV15 with TRBJ1-5; 7 positions match TRBD1. CDR3 length: 21 amino acids. From germline, CDR1 is LNHNV and CDR2 YYDKDF (reference sequence). V shed 5 bases, J shed 1 base, and the junction held 23 bases outside the gene matches. DNA for the CDR3: TGTGCCACCAGCGGACCCACCGGGACAGCCGGGGGGGGAGCGAGCAATCAGCCCCAGCATTTT. It specifies CATSGPTGTAGGGASNQPQHF.